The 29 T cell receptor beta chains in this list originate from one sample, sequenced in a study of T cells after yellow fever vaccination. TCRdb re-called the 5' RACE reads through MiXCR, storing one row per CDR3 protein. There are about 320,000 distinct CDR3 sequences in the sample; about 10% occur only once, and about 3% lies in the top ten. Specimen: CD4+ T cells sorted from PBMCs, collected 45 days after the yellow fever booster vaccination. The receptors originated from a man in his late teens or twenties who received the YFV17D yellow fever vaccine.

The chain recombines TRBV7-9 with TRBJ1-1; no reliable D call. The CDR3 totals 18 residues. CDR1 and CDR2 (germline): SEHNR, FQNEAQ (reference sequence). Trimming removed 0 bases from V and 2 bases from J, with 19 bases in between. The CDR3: CASSLAYDPGSLNTEAFF. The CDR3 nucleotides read TGTGCCAGCAGCTTAGCCTACGACCCGGGGTCCCTTAACACTGAAGCTTTCTTT.

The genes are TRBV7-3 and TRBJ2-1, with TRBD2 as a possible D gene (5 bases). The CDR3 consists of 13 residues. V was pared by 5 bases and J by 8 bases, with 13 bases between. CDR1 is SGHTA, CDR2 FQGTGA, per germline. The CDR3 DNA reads TGTGCCAGCAGCCCGACCCCTAGCCATGAGCAGTTCTTC. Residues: CASSPTPSHEQFF. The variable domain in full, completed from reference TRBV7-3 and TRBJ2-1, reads GAGVSQTPSNKVTEKGKYVELRCDPISGHTALYWYRQSLGQGPEFLIYFQGTGAADDSGLPNDRFFAVRPEGSVSTLKIQRTERGDSAVYLCASSPTPSHEQFFGPGTRLTVL.

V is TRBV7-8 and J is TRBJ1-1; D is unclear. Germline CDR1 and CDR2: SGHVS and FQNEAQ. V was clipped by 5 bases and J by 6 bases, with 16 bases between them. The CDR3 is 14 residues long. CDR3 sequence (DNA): TGTGCCAGCAGCCCAGTGTCTAGGGTCGCTGAAGCTTTCTTT. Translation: CASSPVSRVAEAFF.

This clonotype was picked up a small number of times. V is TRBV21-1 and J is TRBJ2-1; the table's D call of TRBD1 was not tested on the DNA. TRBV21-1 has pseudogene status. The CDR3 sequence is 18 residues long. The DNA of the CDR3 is TGTGCCAGCAGCAAATCAAAGCGGGACAGCCTTCGATTTGGTGAGCAGTTCTTC. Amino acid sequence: CASSKSKRDSLRFGEQFF.

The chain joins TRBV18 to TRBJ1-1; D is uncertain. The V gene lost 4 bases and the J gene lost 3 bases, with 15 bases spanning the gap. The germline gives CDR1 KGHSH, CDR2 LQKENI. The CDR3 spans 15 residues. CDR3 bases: TGTGCCAGCTCACTCGCTTTGGACGGGTACACTGAAGCTTTCTTT. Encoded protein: CASSLALDGYTEAFF.

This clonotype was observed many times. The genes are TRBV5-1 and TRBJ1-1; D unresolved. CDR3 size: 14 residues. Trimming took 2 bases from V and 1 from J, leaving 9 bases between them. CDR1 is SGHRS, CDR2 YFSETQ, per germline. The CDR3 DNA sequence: TGCGCCAGCAGCTTTCCGGGCAGGAACACTGAAGCTTTCTTT. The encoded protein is CASSFPGRNTEAFF.

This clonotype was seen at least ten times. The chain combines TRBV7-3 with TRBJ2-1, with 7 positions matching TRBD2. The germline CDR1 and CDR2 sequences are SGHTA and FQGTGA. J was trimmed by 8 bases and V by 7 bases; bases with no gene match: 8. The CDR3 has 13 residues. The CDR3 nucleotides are TGTGCCAGCAAACCAAGCGGGGCCCATGAGCAGTTCTTC. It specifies CASKPSGAHEQFF.

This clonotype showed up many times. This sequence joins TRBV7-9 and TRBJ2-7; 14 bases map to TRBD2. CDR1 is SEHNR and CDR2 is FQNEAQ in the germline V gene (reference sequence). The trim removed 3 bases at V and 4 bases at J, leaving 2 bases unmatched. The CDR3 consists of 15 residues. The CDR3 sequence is CASSLGTSGGYEQYV. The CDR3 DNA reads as TGTGCCAGCAGCTTGGGGACTAGCGGGGGTTACGAGCAGTACGTC.

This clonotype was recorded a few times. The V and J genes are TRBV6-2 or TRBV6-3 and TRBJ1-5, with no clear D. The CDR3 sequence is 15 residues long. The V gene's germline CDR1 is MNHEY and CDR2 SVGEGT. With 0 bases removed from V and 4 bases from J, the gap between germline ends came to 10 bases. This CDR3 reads CASSYSSIRNQPQHF. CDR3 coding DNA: TGTGCCAGCAGTTACTCGTCGATTAGGAATCAGCCCCAGCATTTT.

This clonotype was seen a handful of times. The DNA for the CDR3 is TGTGCCAGCAGGCCGGGGGGTTCCAACAGAGATACGCAGTATTTT. This sequence encodes CASRPGGSNRDTQYF. This rearrangement joins TRBV11-2 to TRBJ2-3; 7 nucleotides agree with TRBD2. V was pared by 6 bases and J by 5 bases, with 11 bases of the junction left unmatched. This CDR3 spans 15 amino acids. CDR1 is SGHAT and CDR2 is FQNNGV in the germline V gene.

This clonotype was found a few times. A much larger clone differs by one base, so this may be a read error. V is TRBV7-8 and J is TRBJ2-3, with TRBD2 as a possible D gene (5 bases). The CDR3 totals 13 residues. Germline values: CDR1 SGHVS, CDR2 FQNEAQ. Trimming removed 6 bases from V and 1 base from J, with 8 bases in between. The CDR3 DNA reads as TGTGCCAGCAGGTTCGGGGGCACAGATACGCAGTATTTT. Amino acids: CASRFGGTDTQYF.

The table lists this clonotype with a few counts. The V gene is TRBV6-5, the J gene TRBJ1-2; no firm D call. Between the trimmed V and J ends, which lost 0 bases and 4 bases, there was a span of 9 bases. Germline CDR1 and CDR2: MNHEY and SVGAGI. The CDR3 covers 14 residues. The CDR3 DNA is TGTGCCAGCAGTTACTCGGGGAGTACCTATGGCTACACCTTC. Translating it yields CASSYSGSTYGYTF.

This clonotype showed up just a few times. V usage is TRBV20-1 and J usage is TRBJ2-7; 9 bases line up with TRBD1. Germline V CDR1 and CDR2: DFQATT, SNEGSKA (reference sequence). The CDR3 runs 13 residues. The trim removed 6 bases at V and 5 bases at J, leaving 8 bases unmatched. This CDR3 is CSAVQGAVDEQYF. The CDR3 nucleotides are TGCAGTGCGGTACAGGGGGCGGTCGACGAGCAGTACTTC.

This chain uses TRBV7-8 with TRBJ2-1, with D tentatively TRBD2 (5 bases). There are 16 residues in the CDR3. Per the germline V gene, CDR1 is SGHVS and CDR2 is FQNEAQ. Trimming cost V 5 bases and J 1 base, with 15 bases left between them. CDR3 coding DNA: TGTGCCAGCAGCCCGATCCGAGGGCCTTCCTACAATGAGCAGTTCTTC. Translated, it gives CASSPIRGPSYNEQFF.

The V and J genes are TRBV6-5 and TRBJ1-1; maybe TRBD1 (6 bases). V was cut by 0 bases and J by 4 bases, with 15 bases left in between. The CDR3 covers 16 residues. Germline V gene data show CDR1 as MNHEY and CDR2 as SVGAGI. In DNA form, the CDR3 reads TGTGCCAGCAGTTACTCGAAGGGGGTCGGTGGCACTGAAGCTTTCTTT. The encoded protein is CASSYSKGVGGTEAFF.

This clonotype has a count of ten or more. CDR3 protein: CASSFQGQAGSYGYTF. CDR3 nucleotides: TGTGCCAGCAGTTTCCAGGGGCAGGCGGGGTCCTATGGCTACACCTTC. The rearrangement joins TRBV27 to TRBJ1-2; D is possibly TRBD1 (6 bases). The CDR3 extends over 16 amino acids. The ends were cut back, 3 bases at V and 4 bases at J, with 18 bases in the middle. The germline V gene has CDR1 MNHEY and CDR2 SMNVEV (reference sequence).

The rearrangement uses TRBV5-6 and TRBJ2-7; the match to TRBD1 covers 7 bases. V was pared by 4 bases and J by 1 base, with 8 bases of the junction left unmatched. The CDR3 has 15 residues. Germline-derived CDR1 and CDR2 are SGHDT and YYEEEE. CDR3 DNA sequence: TGTGCCAGCAGCCTCACAGGGGTTAGGTCCTACGAGCAGTACGTC. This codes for CASSLTGVRSYEQYV.

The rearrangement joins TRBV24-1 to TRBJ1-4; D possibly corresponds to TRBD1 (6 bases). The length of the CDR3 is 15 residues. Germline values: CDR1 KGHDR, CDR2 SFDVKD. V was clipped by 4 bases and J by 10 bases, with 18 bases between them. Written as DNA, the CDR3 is TGTGCCACCAGTGACGCCACAGGGTCTGACGGAAAACTGTTTTTT. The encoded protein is CATSDATGSDGKLFF.

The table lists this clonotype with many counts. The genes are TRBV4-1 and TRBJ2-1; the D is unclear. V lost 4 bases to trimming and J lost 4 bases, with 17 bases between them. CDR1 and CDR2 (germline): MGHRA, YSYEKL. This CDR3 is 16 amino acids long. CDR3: CASSPLIQPRYNEQFF. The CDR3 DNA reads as TGCGCCAGCAGCCCTTTAATCCAGCCGCGGTACAATGAGCAGTTCTTC.

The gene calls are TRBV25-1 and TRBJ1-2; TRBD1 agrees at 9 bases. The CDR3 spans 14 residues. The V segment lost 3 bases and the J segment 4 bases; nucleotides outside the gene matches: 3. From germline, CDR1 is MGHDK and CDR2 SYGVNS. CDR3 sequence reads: CASSDDRGSYGYTF. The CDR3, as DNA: TGTGCCAGCAGTGATGACAGGGGGTCCTATGGCTACACCTTC.

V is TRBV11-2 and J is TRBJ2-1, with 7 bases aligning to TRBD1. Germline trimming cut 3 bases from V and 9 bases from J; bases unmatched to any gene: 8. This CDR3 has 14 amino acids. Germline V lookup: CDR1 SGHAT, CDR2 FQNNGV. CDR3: CASSFSRGISEQFF. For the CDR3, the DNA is TGTGCCAGCAGCTTCTCCAGGGGGATCTCTGAGCAGTTCTTC.

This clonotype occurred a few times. For the CDR3, the DNA is TGTGCCAGCATCCGGACCACAGATACGCAGTATTTT. It encodes CASIRTTDTQYF. This chain connects TRBV7-9 to TRBJ2-3; D remains unclear. The length of the CDR3 is 12 residues. Trimming shortened V by 7 bases and J by 2 bases, and 7 bases separated the two germline ends. The germline CDR1 and CDR2 sequences are SEHNR and FQNEAQ (reference sequence).

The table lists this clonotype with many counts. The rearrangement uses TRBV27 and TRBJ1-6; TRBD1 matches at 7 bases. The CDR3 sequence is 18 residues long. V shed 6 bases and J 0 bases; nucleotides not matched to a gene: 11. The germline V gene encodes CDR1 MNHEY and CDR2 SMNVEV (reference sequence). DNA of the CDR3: TGTGCCAGCAGCACAACAACAGGGGCGAGCTCCTATAATTCACCCCTCCACTTT. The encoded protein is CASSTTTGASSYNSPLHF.

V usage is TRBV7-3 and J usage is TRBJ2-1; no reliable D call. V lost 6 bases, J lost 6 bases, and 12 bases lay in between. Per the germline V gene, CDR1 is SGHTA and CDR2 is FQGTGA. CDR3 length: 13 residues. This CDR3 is CASSSSLSNEQFF. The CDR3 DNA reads TGTGCCAGCAGTTCATCCCTTAGCAATGAGCAGTTCTTC.

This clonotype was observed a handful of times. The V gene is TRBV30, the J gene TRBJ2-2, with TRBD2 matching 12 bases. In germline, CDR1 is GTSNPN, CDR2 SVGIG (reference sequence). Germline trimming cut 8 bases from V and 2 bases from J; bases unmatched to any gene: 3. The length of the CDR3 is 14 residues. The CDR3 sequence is CAVGLAGNTGELFF. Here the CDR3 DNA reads TGTGCCGTTGGACTAGCGGGAAACACCGGGGAGCTGTTTTTT.

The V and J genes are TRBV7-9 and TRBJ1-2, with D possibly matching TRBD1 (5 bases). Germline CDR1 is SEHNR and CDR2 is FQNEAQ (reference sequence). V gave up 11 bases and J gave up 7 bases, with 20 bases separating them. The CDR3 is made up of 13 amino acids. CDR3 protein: CAAGLQGGGGYTF. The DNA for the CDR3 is TGTGCCGCCGGACTTCAGGGTGGTGGTGGCTACACCTTC.

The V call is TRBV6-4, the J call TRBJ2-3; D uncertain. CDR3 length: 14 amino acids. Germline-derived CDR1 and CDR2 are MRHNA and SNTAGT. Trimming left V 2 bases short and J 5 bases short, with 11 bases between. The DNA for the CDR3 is TGTGCCAGCAGTGACACAACCGAAGGAGATACGCAGTATTTT. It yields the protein CASSDTTEGDTQYF.

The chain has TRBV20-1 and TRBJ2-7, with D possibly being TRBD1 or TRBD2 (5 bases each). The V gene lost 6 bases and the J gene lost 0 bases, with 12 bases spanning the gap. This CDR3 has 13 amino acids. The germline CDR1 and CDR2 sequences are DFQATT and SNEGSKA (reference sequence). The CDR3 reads CSAARDDSYEQYV. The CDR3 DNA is TGCAGTGCCGCCCGGGACGACTCCTACGAGCAGTACGTC.

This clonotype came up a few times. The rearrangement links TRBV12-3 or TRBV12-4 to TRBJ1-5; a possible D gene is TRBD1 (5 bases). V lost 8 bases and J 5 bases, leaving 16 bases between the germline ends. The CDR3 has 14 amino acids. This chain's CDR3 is CASRWGGLDQPQHF. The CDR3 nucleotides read TGTGCCAGCCGATGGGGGGGTCTGGATCAGCCCCAGCATTTT.